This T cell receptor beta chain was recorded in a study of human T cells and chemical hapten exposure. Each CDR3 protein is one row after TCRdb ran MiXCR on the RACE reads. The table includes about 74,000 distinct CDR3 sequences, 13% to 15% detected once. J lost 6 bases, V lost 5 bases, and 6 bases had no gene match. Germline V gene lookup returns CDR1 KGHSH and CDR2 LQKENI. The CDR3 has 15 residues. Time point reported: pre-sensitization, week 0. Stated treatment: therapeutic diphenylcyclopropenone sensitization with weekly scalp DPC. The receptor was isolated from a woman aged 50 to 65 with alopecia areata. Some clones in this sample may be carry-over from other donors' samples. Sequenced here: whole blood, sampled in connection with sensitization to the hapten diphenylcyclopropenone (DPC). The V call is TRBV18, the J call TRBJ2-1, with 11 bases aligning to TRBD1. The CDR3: CASSTGTGGFNEQFF. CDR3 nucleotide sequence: TGTGCCAGCTCAACAGGGACAGGGGGATTCAATGAGCAGTTCTTC.